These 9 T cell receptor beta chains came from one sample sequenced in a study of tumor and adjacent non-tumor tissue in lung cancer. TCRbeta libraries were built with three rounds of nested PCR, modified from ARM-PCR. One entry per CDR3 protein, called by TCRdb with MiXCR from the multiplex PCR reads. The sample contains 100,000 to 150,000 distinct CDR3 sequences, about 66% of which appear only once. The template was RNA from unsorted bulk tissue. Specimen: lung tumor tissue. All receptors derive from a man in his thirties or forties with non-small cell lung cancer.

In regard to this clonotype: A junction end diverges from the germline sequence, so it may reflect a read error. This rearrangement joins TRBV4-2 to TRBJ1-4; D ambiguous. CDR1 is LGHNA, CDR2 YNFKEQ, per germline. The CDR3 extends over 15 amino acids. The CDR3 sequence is CASSQDGSVGEKLFF. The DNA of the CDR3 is TGTGCCAGCAGTCAAGATGGTTCAGTTGGGGAAAAACTGTTTTTT.

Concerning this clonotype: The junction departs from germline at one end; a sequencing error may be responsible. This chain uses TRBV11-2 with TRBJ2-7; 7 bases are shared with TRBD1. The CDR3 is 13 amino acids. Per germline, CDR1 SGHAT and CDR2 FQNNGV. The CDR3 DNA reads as TGTGCAAGCAGCCTCAACAGGGGCCACGAGCTGTACTTC. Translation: CASSLNRGHELYF. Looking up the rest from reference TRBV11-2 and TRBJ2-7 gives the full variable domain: EAGVAQSPRYKIIEKRQSVAFWCNPISGHATLYWYQQILGQGPKLLIQFQNNGVVDDSQLPKDRFSAERLKGVDSTLKIQPAKLEDSAVYLCASSLNRGHELYFGPGTRLTVT.

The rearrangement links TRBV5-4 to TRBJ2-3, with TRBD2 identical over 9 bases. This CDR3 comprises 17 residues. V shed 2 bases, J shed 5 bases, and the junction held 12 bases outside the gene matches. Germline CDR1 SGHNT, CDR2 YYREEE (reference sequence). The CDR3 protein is CASSFRLAVVNIDTQYF. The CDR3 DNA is TGTGCCAGCAGCTTCAGACTAGCGGTAGTAAACATAGATACGCAGTATTTT.

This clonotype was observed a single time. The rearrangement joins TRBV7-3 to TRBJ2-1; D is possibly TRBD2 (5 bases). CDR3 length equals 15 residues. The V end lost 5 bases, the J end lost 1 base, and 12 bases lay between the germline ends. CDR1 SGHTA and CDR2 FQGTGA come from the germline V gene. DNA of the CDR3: TGTGCCAGCAGCCCTCACCGGACTTCCTACAATGAGCAGTTCTTC. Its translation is CASSPHRTSYNEQFF.

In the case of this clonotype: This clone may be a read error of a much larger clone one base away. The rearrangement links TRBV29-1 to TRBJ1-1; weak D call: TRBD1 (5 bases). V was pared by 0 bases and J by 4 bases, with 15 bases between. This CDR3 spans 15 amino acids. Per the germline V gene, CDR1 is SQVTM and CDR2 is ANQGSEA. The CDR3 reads CSVEDPWGGSTEAFF. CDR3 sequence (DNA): TGCAGCGTTGAAGATCCATGGGGGGGGAGCACTGAAGCTTTCTTT.

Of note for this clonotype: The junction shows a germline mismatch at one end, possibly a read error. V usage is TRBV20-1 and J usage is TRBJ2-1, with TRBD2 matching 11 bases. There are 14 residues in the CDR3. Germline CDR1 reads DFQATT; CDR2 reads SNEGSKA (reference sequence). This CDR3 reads CSARTSGGYNVRFF. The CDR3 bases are TGTAGTGCTCGTACTAGCGGGGGTTACAATGTGCGGTTCTTC.

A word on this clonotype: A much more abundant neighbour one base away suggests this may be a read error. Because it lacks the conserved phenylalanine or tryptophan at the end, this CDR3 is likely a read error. The CDR3 bases are TGCAGTGCCGGGGGCCTTAGCTCCTACAATGAGCAGTTCCTC. Translated: CSAGGLSSYNEQFL. This chain links TRBV20-1 with TRBJ2-1; D could derive from TRBD1 or TRBD2 (6 bases each). V dropped 6 bases and J dropped 0 bases, with 12 bases sitting between them. This CDR3 spans 14 amino acids. Germline CDR1 is DFQATT and CDR2 is SNEGSKA (reference sequence).

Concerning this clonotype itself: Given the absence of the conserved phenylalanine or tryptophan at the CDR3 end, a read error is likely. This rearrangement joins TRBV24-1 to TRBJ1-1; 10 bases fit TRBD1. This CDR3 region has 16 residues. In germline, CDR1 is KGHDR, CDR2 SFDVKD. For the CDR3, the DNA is TGTACCACCAGCTTCGTACCGGGACAGGGGTACACTGAAGCTTTCTTA. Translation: CTTSFVPGQGYTEAFL.

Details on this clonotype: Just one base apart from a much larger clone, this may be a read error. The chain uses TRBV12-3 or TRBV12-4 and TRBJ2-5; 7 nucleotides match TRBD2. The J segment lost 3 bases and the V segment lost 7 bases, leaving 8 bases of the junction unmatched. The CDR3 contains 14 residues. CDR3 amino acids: CASNDLADKETQYF. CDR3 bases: TGTGCCAGCAACGATCTAGCGGACAAAGAGACCCAGTACTTC.